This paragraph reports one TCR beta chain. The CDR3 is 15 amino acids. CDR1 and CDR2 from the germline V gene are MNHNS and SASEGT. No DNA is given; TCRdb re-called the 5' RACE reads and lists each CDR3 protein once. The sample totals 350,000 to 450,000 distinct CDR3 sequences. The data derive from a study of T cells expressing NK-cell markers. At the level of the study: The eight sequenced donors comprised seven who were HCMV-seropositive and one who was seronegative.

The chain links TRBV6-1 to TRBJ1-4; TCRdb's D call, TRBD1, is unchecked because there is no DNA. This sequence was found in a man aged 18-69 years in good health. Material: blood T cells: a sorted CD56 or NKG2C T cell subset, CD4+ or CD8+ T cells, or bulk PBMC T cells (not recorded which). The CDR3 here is CASRGTGAPNEKLFF.